This passage covers 29 T cell receptor beta chains from one sample sequenced in a study of T cell responses to AZD1222 COVID-19 vaccine. Method: immunoSEQ multiplex PCR; TCRdb's copy keeps in-frame clones and lacks some. The sample has some 79,000 clones, less than 85% seen once. The material was peripheral blood, obtained 28 days after the second AZD1222 dose. These receptors originate from an adult who received the AZD1222 COVID-19 vaccine.

The genes are TRBV20-1 and TRBJ1-2, with D unresolved. V dropped 6 bases and J dropped 4 bases, with 9 bases sitting between them. Germline CDR1 DFQATT, CDR2 SNEGSKA (reference sequence). The CDR3 is 11 residues long. CDR3 residues: CSAPSLYGYTF. CDR3 bases: TGCAGTGCCCCGAGCCTCTATGGCTACACCTTC.

The V call is TRBV6-2 or TRBV6-3, the J call TRBJ1-1; possible D gene TRBD1, 5 bases. Germline lookup yields CDR1 MNHEY and CDR2 SVGEGT. The CDR3 length is 15 residues. Trimming cost V 0 bases and J 3 bases, with 11 bases left between them. The CDR3 protein is CASSYSDRLYTEAFF. The CDR3 DNA reads TGTGCCAGCAGTTACTCTGACAGACTTTACACTGAAGCTTTCTTT.

This chain uses TRBV24-1 with TRBJ2-1; 8 bases line up with TRBD2. The CDR3 is made up of 14 amino acids. The trim removed 7 bases at V and 3 bases at J, leaving 4 bases unmatched. Germline V gives CDR1 KGHDR, CDR2 SFDVKD. For the CDR3, the DNA is TGTGCCACCAGGGGAGCGGGGGTCTACAATGAGCAGTTCTTC. It encodes CATRGAGVYNEQFF.

The rearrangement links TRBV28 to TRBJ2-2; D gene uncertain. The length of the CDR3 is 13 residues. Germline V gives CDR1 MDHEN, CDR2 SYDVKM. The V end lost 7 bases, the J end lost 6 bases, and 12 bases lay between the germline ends. CDR3 sequence reads: CASNMISSGELFF. CDR3 bases: TGTGCCAGCAACATGATTAGTTCCGGGGAGCTGTTTTTT.

This rearrangement joins TRBV24-1 to TRBJ2-2; 7 bases fit TRBD2. Germline V gene data show CDR1 as KGHDR and CDR2 as SFDVKD. The CDR3 is 16 residues long. The V gene end was trimmed by 0 bases and the J gene end by 4 bases; junction bases not matched to a gene: 4. The CDR3 sequence is CATSDLRGGFTGELFF. The CDR3 DNA sequence: TGTGCCACCAGTGATTTGAGGGGAGGGTTCACCGGGGAGCTGTTTTTT.

The chain is built from TRBV18 and TRBJ1-4, with D perhaps TRBD1 (5 bases). From germline, CDR1 is KGHSH and CDR2 LQKENI. V shed 3 bases and J shed 8 bases, with 13 bases lying between them. The CDR3 extends over 14 amino acids. The CDR3 region is CASSPGQGGEKLFF. CDR3 DNA sequence: TGTGCCAGCTCACCTGGGCAGGGTGGCGAAAAACTGTTTTTT.

The chain combines TRBV24-1 with TRBJ2-2; D is uncertain. V lost 12 bases and J lost 4, with 8 bases in between. The CDR3 loop spans 11 amino acids. CDR1 and CDR2 from the germline V gene are KGHDR and SFDVKD. The CDR3 reads CAAQTTGELFF. CDR3 coding DNA: TGTGCCGCACAGACCACCGGGGAGCTGTTTTTT.

This chain joins TRBV7-9 and TRBJ2-2, with D perhaps matching TRBD2 (6 bases). Trimming took 5 bases from V and 4 from J, leaving 8 bases between them. The germline gives CDR1 SEHNR, CDR2 FQNEAQ (reference sequence). This CDR3 contains 13 residues. The CDR3 loop reads CASSQTSTGELFF. In DNA, the CDR3 is TGTGCCAGCAGCCAGACTAGCACCGGGGAGCTGTTTTTT.

As regards this clone: Other DNA sequences of this sample code for an identical CDR3. The chain uses TRBV28 and TRBJ1-6; D ambiguous. Trimming stripped 3 bases from V and 10 bases from J, with 4 bases between. The CDR3 spans 11 residues. CDR1 is MDHEN and CDR2 is SYDVKM in the germline V gene. The CDR3 bases are TGTGCCAGCAGTTTTCGCTCACCCCTCCACTTT. It translates to CASSFRSPLHF.

This rearrangement joins TRBV27 to TRBJ2-1, with TRBD2 identical over 12 bases. The germline gives CDR1 MNHEY, CDR2 SMNVEV (reference sequence). The CDR3 contains 13 residues. After removal of 5 bases from V and 13 bases from J, the junction contained 6 bases not matched to a gene. In nucleotides, the CDR3 is TGTGCCAGCAGTACTACTAGCGGGGGGAACCAGTTCTTC. This sequence encodes CASSTTSGGNQFF.

The rearrangement uses TRBV11-2 and TRBJ2-1, with 11 bases aligning to TRBD2. Per the germline V gene, CDR1 is SGHAT and CDR2 is FQNNGV. This CDR3 has 14 amino acids. V was clipped by 3 bases and J by 10 bases; unmatched bases: 5. The CDR3 loop is CASSLTSGAPEQFF. CDR3 nucleotides: TGTGCCAGCAGCTTGACTAGCGGGGCGCCAGAGCAGTTCTTC.

CDR3 amino acids: CASSSSGSSGHNEQFF. The CDR3 nucleotides read TGTGCCAGCAGCTCTTCCGGGTCCTCCGGCCACAATGAGCAGTTCTTC. The chain combines TRBV5-4 with TRBJ2-1; no firm D call. The V and J ends lost 3 bases and 5 bases respectively, with 18 bases between them. The CDR3 is 16 amino acids. Germline V lookup: CDR1 SGHNT, CDR2 YYREEE (reference sequence).

This clone was detected a few times. The rearrangement links TRBV4-3 to TRBJ2-1, with 8 nucleotides matching TRBD2. Germline V gene lookup returns CDR1 LGHNA and CDR2 YSLEER. Trimming at V came to 1 base and at J to 0 bases, leaving 8 bases not matched to a gene. This CDR3 has 18 amino acids. CDR3 sequence: CASSQGLATKSSYNEQFF. The DNA of the CDR3 is TGCGCCAGCAGCCAAGGACTAGCGACTAAGAGCTCCTACAATGAGCAGTTCTTC.

This CDR3 reads CASSHPMGYEQYF. Written as DNA, the CDR3 is TGTGCCAGCAGCCACCCAATGGGTTACGAGCAGTACTTC. V is TRBV7-9 and J is TRBJ2-7; D unclear. The germline V gene has CDR1 SEHNR and CDR2 FQNEAQ (reference sequence). With 5 bases removed from V and 4 bases from J, the gap between germline ends came to 12 bases. The length of the CDR3 is 13 residues.

The V call is TRBV2, the J call TRBJ2-5, with 8 bases matching TRBD2. CDR3 length: 14 amino acids. Germline values: CDR1 SNHLY, CDR2 FYNNEI. J gave up 5 bases and V 3 bases, and 5 bases lay outside the gene matches. In DNA form, the CDR3 reads TGTGCCAGCAGTGAGCCGGGGGGGAGGGAGACCCAGTACTTC. The encoded protein is CASSEPGGRETQYF. The whole variable domain, remainder taken from reference TRBV2 and TRBJ2-5, is EPEVTQTPSHQVTQMGQEVILRCVPISNHLYFYWYRQILGQKVEFLVSFYNNEISEKSEIFDDQFSVERPDGSNFTLKIRSTKLEDSAMYFCASSEPGGRETQYFGPGTRLLVL.

The V call is TRBV7-8, the J call TRBJ2-1, with TRBD1 matching over 10 bases. Losses at the gene ends were 3 bases for V and 6 bases for J; bases not matched to a gene: 8. The germline gives CDR1 SGHVS, CDR2 FQNEAQ. CDR3 length equals 16 residues. CDR3 sequence (DNA): TGTGCCAGCAGCTTCCCCCGGGACAGGGGAGGCAATGAGCAGTTCTTC. It translates to CASSFPRDRGGNEQFF. The whole variable domain, filled in from reference TRBV7-8 and TRBJ2-1, reads GAGVSQSPRYKVAKRGQDVALRCDPISGHVSLFWYQQALGQGPEFLTYFQNEAQLDKSGLPSDRFFAERPEGSVSTLKIQRTQQEDSAVYLCASSFPRDRGGNEQFFGPGTRLTVL.

The V and J genes are TRBV6-1 and TRBJ2-1, with 8 bases that match TRBD1. Germline CDR1 and CDR2: MNHNS and SASEGT. With 3 bases clipped from V and 4 bases from J, the junction kept 5 bases outside the gene matches. CDR3 length equals 15 residues. The CDR3 nucleotides read TGTGCCAGCAGTGAGGACAGGGTCACATACAATGAGCAGTTCTTC. This codes for CASSEDRVTYNEQFF.

This chain connects TRBV28 to TRBJ2-3; D is possibly TRBD1 (6 bases). Germline CDR1 and CDR2: MDHEN and SYDVKM. This CDR3 contains 15 residues. V shed 7 bases and J shed 10 bases, with 24 bases lying between them. This CDR3 reads CASTFIGASEGAQYF. The DNA of the CDR3 is TGTGCCAGCACCTTTATAGGAGCGTCTGAGGGGGCGCAGTATTTT.

The J gene is TRBJ2-3, the V gene TRBV7-2; 11 nucleotides agree with TRBD2. The V gene's germline CDR1 is SGHTA and CDR2 FQGNSA. V lost 3 bases, J lost 1 base, and 3 bases stayed unmatched. This CDR3 is built from 16 residues. In DNA, the CDR3 is TGTGCCAGCAGCTTCCGTAGCGGGAGGGGCACAGATACGCAGTATTTT. Translation: CASSFRSGRGTDTQYF.

This chain uses TRBV5-1 with TRBJ2-2, with 12 positions matching TRBD2. Germline values: CDR1 SGHRS, CDR2 YFSETQ. The CDR3 extends over 16 amino acids. The trim removed 6 bases at V and 4 bases at J, leaving 7 bases unmatched. CDR3 amino acids: CASTTSGSMGTGELFF. The DNA of the CDR3 is TGCGCCAGCACGACTAGCGGGAGTATGGGCACCGGGGAGCTGTTTTTT.

The chain couples TRBV28 to TRBJ2-1; 7 positions match TRBD2. V gave up 6 bases and J gave up 4 bases; unmatched junction bases: 9. CDR3 size: 15 residues. Germline lookup yields CDR1 MDHEN and CDR2 SYDVKM. CDR3 amino acids: CASRHLAELYNEQFF. The CDR3 DNA sequence: TGTGCCAGCAGACATCTAGCGGAGCTGTACAATGAGCAGTTCTTC.

The table lists this clone with a count of one. The chain combines TRBV3-1 (or the pseudogene TRBV3-2) with TRBJ2-2; TRBD2 matches 9 bases. V gave up 6 bases and J gave up 4 bases; unmatched junction bases: 3. The V gene's germline CDR1 is LGHDT and CDR2 YNNKEL (reference sequence). This CDR3 is 14 amino acids long. CDR3 sequence: CASRGTSLTGELFF. CDR3 in DNA: TGTGCCAGCAGGGGGACTAGCCTCACCGGGGAGCTGTTTTTT.

The chain combines TRBV9 with TRBJ1-1; D gene uncertain. V lost 3 bases and J lost 0, with 6 bases in between. The CDR3 has 13 amino acids. Germline V lookup: CDR1 SGDLS, CDR2 YYNGEE. The CDR3 spells CASSASLNTEAFF. As DNA, the CDR3 is TGTGCCAGCAGCGCAAGCCTGAACACTGAAGCTTTCTTT.

The genes are TRBV7-7 and TRBJ1-4; D might be TRBD1 (5 bases). Germline CDR1 is SSHAT and CDR2 is FNYEAQ (reference sequence). Trimming pared 5 bases from V and 7 bases from J, leaving 14 bases between. The CDR3 loop spans 14 amino acids. CDR3 residues: CASSPTTGAEKLFF. The CDR3 DNA reads as TGTGCCAGCAGCCCGACGACCGGGGCTGAAAAACTGTTTTTT.

This sequence joins TRBV7-3 and TRBJ2-6; unclear D gene. Germline V CDR1 and CDR2: SGHTA, FQGTGA. The V end lost 5 bases, the J end lost 4 bases, and 6 bases lay between the germline ends. CDR3 length: 13 amino acids. The CDR3 spells CASSLTGANVLTF. CDR3 bases: TGTGCCAGCAGCCTTACAGGGGCCAACGTCCTGACTTTC. Looking up the rest from reference TRBV7-3 and TRBJ2-6 gives the full variable domain: GAGVSQTPSNKVTEKGKYVELRCDPISGHTALYWYRQSLGQGPEFLIYFQGTGAADDSGLPNDRFFAVRPEGSVSTLKIQRTERGDSAVYLCASSLTGANVLTFGAGSRLTVL.

The chain combines TRBV11-3 with TRBJ2-3; D is undetermined. Germline V gene sequence: CDR1 SGHNT, CDR2 YENEEA. The CDR3 loop spans 15 amino acids. V dropped 5 bases and J dropped 3 bases, with 15 bases sitting between them. The CDR3 sequence: CASSPGGLGTDTQYF. In DNA, the CDR3 is TGTGCCAGCAGCCCTGGCGGTCTAGGGACAGATACGCAGTATTTT.

DNA for the CDR3: TGTGCCAGCTCAGAGGGATCCTACGAGCAGTACTTC. It specifies CASSEGSYEQYF. V is TRBV18 and J is TRBJ2-7; D is perhaps TRBD2 (5 bases). Germline CDR1 and CDR2: KGHSH and LQKENI. The CDR3 contains 12 residues. V was cut by 5 bases and J by 1 base, with 6 bases left in between.

In this sample, this clone turned up a few times. This chain uses TRBV2 with TRBJ2-7; 7 nucleotides line up with TRBD1. The CDR3 consists of 16 residues. Germline-derived CDR1 and CDR2 are SNHLY and FYNNEI. The V gene end was trimmed by 3 bases and the J gene end by 5 bases; junction bases not matched to a gene: 13. CDR3 sequence (DNA): TGTGCCAGCAGTGATATGACAGGGATCGGTCCTAACGAGCAGTACTTC. This codes for CASSDMTGIGPNEQYF.

A single count supports this clone. V is TRBV11-2 and J is TRBJ2-5; the D is unclear. CDR3 size: 14 residues. Trimming cost V 5 bases and J 7 bases, with 17 bases left between them. The germline CDR1 and CDR2 sequences are SGHAT and FQNNGV. CDR3 sequence: CASSASTGLGTQYF. The CDR3 DNA reads TGTGCCAGCAGCGCTTCGACTGGCCTGGGGACCCAGTACTTC.